Presented here are 10 T cell receptor beta chains from one specimen sequenced in a study of beta chain features in type 1 diabetes. Of the isolated RNA, all was reverse transcribed, and so the sequenced material was expressed TCRB transcripts. Some clones are missing from TCRdb's copy, which holds only in-frame ones; the method was immunoSEQ multiplex PCR. This sample has a few hundred thousand clones; over 25% occur once, and the top ten carry 0.05% to 0.065%. The specimen sequenced was naive CD4+ T cells from blood. The receptors were gathered from a man between 18 and 35 years old in good health.

This clone is a singleton in its sample. This chain links TRBV29-1 with TRBJ2-1; 11 positions match TRBD2. The CDR3 length is 13 residues. The trim removed 7 bases at V and 7 bases at J, leaving 6 bases unmatched. Germline V CDR1 and CDR2: SQVTM, ANQGSEA. The CDR3 spells CSALSGRGNEQFF. CDR3 nucleotides: TGCAGCGCCCTTAGCGGGAGGGGGAATGAGCAGTTCTTC.

The chain is built from TRBV30 and TRBJ1-1; D might be TRBD1 (5 bases). Trimming took off 3 bases at V and 0 bases at J, with 14 bases between the two ends. Looked up from germline, CDR1 is GTSNPN and CDR2 is SVGIG (reference sequence). The CDR3 is 15 amino acids. In nucleotides, the CDR3 is TGTGCCTGGAGGGCCAGGGAGATTTTGAACACTGAAGCTTTCTTT. Encoded protein: CAWRAREILNTEAFF.

The chain carries TRBV18 and TRBJ1-1, with D uncertain. V lost 2 bases to trimming and J lost 1 base, with 5 bases between them. There are 13 residues in the CDR3. Germline-derived CDR1 and CDR2 are KGHSH and LQKENI. As DNA, the CDR3 is TGTGCCAGCTCACCAAGTTGGAACACTGAAGCTTTCTTT. Translation: CASSPSWNTEAFF. Full variable domain (outside the CDR3, taken from reference TRBV18 and TRBJ1-1): NAGVMQNPRHLVRRRGQEARLRCSPMKGHSHVYWYRQLPEEGLKFMVYLQKENIIDESGMPKERFSAEFPKEGPSILRIQQVVRGDSAAYFCASSPSWNTEAFFGQGTRLTVV.

This clone was counted many times. The J gene is TRBJ2-1, the V gene TRBV10-3; D possibly matches TRBD1 or TRBD2 (5 bases each). The germline V gene encodes CDR1 ENHRY and CDR2 SYGVKD. This CDR3 is 12 amino acids long. The V end was cut by 6 bases, the J end by 10 bases, with 13 bases between. The CDR3 sequence: CAIRTQGAEQFF. The CDR3 DNA reads as TGTGCCATCAGGACCCAGGGAGCGGAGCAGTTCTTC.

In its sample, this clone was seen a few times. The chain combines TRBV6-5 with TRBJ2-7; 7 positions agree with TRBD1. The germline CDR1 and CDR2 sequences are MNHEY and SVGAGI. With 1 base clipped from V and 0 bases from J, the junction kept 6 bases outside the gene matches. The CDR3 is 16 amino acids. This CDR3 reads CASSYFKQGSSYEQYF. The CDR3 bases are TGTGCCAGCAGTTACTTCAAACAGGGGAGCTCCTACGAGCAGTACTTC.

This clone was seen more than once but under ten times. The V call is TRBV28, the J call TRBJ2-1, with D tentatively TRBD1 (6 bases). Germline V CDR1 and CDR2: MDHEN, SYDVKM. This CDR3 contains 13 residues. The ends were cut back, 1 base at V and 10 bases at J, with 11 bases in the middle. For the CDR3, the DNA is TGTGCCAGCAGTTTATCCCCAGGGGCCGAGCAGTTCTTC. This encodes CASSLSPGAEQFF.

This clone was counted between two and nine times. This same CDR3 is encoded by further DNA sequences in the sample. The rearrangement uses TRBV13 and TRBJ2-7; tentatively, D is TRBD1 or TRBD2 (5 bases each). The V gene's germline CDR1 is PRHDT and CDR2 FYEKMQ (reference sequence). V gave up 5 bases and J gave up 3 bases, with 14 bases separating them. This CDR3 is built from 14 residues. The CDR3 protein is CASSPSGRNYEQYF. CDR3 bases: TGTGCCAGCAGCCCGTCGGGACGGAACTACGAGCAGTACTTC. The full variable domain, completed using reference TRBV13 and TRBJ2-7, is AAGVIQSPRHLIKEKRETATLKCYPIPRHDTVYWYQQGPGQDPQFLISFYEKMQSDKGSIPDRFSAQQFSDYHSELNMSSLELGDSALYFCASSPSGRNYEQYFGPGTRLTVT.

A few counts support this clone. The gene calls are TRBV10-3 and TRBJ2-1; perhaps TRBD2 as D (5 bases). CDR1 is ENHRY and CDR2 is SYGVKD in the germline V gene. Trimming pared 10 bases from V and 5 bases from J, leaving 18 bases between. The CDR3 is 14 residues long. CDR3 DNA sequence: TGTGCCAGCCAGGCGGCCAAAGCGGACAATGAGCAGTTCTTC. Amino acids: CASQAAKADNEQFF.

The sample holds a few counts of this clone. The sample carries other DNA sequences with the same CDR3. The chain uses TRBV11-2 and TRBJ2-3, with D uncertain. The CDR3 is 12 residues long. The V end lost 1 base, the J end lost 5 bases, and 4 bases lay between the germline ends. Germline V gives CDR1 SGHAT, CDR2 FQNNGV. CDR3 region: CASSLAGDTQYF. The CDR3 DNA follows: TGTGCCAGCAGCTTAGCTGGAGATACGCAGTATTTT.

The V and J genes are TRBV10-3 and TRBJ2-3; D not certain. This CDR3 is 14 amino acids long. The germline CDR1 and CDR2 sequences are ENHRY and SYGVKD. V was cut by 4 bases and J by 2 bases, with 10 bases left in between. CDR3 loop: CAISGRGTTDTQYF. The CDR3 bases are TGTGCCATCAGTGGTCGCGGAACCACAGATACGCAGTATTTT.